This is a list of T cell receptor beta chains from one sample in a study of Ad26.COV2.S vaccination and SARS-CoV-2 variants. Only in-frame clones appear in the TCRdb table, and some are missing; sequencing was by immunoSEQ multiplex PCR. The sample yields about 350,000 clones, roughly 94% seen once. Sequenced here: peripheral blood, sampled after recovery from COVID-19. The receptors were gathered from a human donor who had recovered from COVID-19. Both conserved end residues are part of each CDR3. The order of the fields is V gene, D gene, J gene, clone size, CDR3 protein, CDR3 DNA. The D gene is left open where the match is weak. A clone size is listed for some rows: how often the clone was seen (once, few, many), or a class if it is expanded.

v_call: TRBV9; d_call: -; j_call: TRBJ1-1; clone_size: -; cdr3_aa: CASSVEGRDTEAFF; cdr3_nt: TGTGCCAGCAGCGTAGAGGGGAGGGACACTGAAGCTTTCTTT
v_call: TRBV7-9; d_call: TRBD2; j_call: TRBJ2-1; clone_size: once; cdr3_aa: CASSFALAGGPDEQFF; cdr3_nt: TGTGCCAGCAGCTTTGCCTTAGCGGGGGGGCCCGATGAGCAGTTCTTC
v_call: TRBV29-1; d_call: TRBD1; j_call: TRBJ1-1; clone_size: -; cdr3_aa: CSGQTGGLRSEAFF; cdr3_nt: TGCAGCGGACAAACAGGGGGTTTACGCTCTGAAGCTTTCTTT
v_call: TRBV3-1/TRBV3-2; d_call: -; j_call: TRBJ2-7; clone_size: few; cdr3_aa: CASSQFKGREQYF; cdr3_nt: TGTGCCAGCAGCCAATTTAAGGGTCGGGAGCAGTACTTC
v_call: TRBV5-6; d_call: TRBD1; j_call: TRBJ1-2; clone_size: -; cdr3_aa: CASSQQTGSFIYGYTF; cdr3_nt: TGTGCCAGCAGCCAGCAGACAGGGAGTTTCATCTATGGCTACACCTTC
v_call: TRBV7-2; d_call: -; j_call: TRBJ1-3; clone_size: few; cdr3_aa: CASSFIGYSGNTIYF; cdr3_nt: TGTGCCAGCAGCTTCATAGGATACTCTGGAAACACCATATATTTT
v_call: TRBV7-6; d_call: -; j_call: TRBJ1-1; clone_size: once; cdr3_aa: CASSLTGQRNTEAFF; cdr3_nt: TGTGCCAGCAGTCTTACGGGGCAGCGGAACACTGAAGCTTTCTTT
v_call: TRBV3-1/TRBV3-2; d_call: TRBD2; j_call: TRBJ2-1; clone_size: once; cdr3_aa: CASSQRPSGGASEQFF; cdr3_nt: TGTGCCAGCAGCCAGAGGCCTAGCGGGGGGGCTAGTGAGCAGTTCTTC
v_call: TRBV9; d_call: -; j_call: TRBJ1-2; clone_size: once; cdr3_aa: CASSGRTANYGYTF; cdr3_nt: TGTGCCAGCAGCGGGAGGACAGCAAACTATGGCTACACCTTC
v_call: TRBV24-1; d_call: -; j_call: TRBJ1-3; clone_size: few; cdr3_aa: CATPPRSGNTIYF; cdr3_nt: TGTGCCACCCCCCCGAGGTCAGGAAACACCATATATTTT
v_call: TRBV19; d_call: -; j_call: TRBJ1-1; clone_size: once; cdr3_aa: CASSSTPGRNTEAFF; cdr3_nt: TGTGCCAGTAGTTCCACACCGGGACGGAACACTGAAGCTTTCTTT
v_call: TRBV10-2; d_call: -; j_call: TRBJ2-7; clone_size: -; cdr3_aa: CASSVGLNYEQYF; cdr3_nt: TGCGCCAGCAGTGTCGGACTTAACTACGAGCAGTACTTC
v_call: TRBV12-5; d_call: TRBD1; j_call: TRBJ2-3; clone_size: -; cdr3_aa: CASGFGDSEYF; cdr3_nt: TGTGCTAGTGGTTTCGGGGACAGCGAGTATTTT
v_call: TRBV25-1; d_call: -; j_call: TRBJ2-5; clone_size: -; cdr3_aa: CASSEWGVGETQYF; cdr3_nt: TGTGCCAGCAGTGAATGGGGGGTAGGGGAGACCCAGTACTTC
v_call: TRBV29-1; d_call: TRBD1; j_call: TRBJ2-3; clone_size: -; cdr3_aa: CSVTGTGNTDTQYF; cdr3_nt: TGCAGCGTCACCGGGACAGGGAACACAGATACGCAGTATTTT
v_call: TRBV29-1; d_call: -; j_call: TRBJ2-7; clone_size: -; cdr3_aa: CSVVDPGSEQYF; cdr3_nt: TGCAGCGTTGTTGACCCCGGGAGCGAGCAGTACTTC
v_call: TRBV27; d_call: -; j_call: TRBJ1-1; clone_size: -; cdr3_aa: CASAQQINTEAFF; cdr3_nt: TGTGCCAGCGCCCAACAGATTAACACTGAAGCTTTCTTT
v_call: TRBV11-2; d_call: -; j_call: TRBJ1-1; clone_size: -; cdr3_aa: CASSGMRNTEAFF; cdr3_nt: TGTGCCAGCAGCGGGATGAGGAACACTGAAGCTTTCTTT
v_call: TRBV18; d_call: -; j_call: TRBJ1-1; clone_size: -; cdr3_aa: CASSPLQGEAFF; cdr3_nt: TGTGCCAGCTCACCACTACAGGGTGAAGCTTTCTTT
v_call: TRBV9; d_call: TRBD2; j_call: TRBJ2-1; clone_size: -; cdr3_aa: CASSVSSGGRDEQFF; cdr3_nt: TGTGCCAGCAGCGTTTCTAGCGGGGGCCGCGATGAGCAGTTCTTC
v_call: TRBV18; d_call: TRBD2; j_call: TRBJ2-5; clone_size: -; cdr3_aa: CASSPPSLAGGTQETQYF; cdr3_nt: TGTGCCAGCTCACCACCGTCACTAGCGGGGGGGACCCAAGAGACCCAGTACTTC
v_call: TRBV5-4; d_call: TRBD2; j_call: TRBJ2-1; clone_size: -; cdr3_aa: CASSLGLAGGSYNEQFF; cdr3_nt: TGTGCCAGCAGCTTGGGGCTAGCGGGGGGGTCGTACAATGAGCAGTTCTTC
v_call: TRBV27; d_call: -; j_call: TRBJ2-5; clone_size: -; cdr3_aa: CASSLSPQVETQYF; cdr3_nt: TGTGCCAGCAGTTTATCCCCCCAGGTGGAGACCCAGTACTTC
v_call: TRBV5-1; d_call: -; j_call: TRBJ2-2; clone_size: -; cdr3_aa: CASRRTAGELFF; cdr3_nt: TGCGCCAGCCGCAGGACCGCCGGGGAGCTGTTTTTT
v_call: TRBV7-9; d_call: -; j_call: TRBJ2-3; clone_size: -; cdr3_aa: CASSLFSLGTDTQYF; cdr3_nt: TGTGCCAGCAGCTTATTTTCGCTCGGCACAGATACGCAGTATTTT
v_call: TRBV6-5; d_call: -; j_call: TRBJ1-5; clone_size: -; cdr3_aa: CASSYSQGGVGQPQHF; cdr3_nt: TGTGCCAGCAGTTACTCGCAGGGAGGCGTCGGACAGCCCCAGCATTTT
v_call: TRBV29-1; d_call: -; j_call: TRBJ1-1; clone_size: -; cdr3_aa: CSVFTLNTEAFF; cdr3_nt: TGCAGCGTTTTTACCCTGAACACTGAAGCTTTCTTT
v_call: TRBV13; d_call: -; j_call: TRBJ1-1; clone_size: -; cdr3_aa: CASSLKRANTEAFF; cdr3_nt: TGTGCCAGCAGCTTAAAGAGGGCGAACACTGAAGCTTTCTTT
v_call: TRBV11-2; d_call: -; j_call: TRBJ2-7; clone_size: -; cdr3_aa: CASSPPSATYEQYF; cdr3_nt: TGTGCCAGCAGCCCCCCATCGGCTACCTACGAGCAGTACTTC
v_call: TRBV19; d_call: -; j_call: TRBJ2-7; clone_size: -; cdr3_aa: CASSTTGNVAHEQYF; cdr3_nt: TGTGCCAGTAGTACCACAGGGAATGTAGCCCACGAGCAGTACTTC
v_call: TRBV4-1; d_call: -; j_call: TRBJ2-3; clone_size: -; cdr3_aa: CASSQAPRGEDTQYF; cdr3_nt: TGCGCCAGCAGCCAAGCCCCCCGTGGGGAAGATACGCAGTATTTT
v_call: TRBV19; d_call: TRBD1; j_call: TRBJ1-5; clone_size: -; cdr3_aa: CASSKGQGGNQPQHF; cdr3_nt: TGTGCCAGTAGCAAAGGACAGGGGGGGAATCAGCCCCAGCATTTT
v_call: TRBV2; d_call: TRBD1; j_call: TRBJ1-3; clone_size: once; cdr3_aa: CASIEDRAGNTIYF; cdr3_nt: TGTGCCAGCATCGAGGACAGGGCCGGAAACACCATATATTTT
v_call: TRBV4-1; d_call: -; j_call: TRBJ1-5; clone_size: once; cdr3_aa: CASSQDGGSRNQPQHF; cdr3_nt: TGCGCCAGCAGCCAAGATGGGGGGTCTCGGAATCAGCCCCAGCATTTT
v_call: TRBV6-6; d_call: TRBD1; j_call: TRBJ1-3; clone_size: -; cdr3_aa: CASRQTGQTAGNTIYF; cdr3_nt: TGTGCCAGCAGACAAACGGGACAGACGGCTGGAAACACCATATATTTT
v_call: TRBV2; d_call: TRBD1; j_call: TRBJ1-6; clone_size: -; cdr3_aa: CASSDGPPDRGSSPLHF; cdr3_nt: TGTGCCAGCAGTGATGGCCCCCCTGACAGGGGATCCTCACCCCTCCACTTT
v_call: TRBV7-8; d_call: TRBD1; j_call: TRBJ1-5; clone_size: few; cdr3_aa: CASSTGQGRNNQPQHF; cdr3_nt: TGTGCCAGCAGCACGGGACAGGGCAGGAACAATCAGCCCCAGCATTTT
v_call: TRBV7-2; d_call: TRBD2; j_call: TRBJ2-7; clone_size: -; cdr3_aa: CASASGGAPLNYEQYF; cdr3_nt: TGTGCCAGCGCTAGCGGGGGGGCCCCACTTAACTACGAGCAGTACTTC
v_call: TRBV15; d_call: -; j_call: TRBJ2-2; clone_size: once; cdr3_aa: CATSGSRATGELFF; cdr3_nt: TGTGCCACCAGCGGAAGCAGGGCAACCGGGGAGCTGTTTTTT
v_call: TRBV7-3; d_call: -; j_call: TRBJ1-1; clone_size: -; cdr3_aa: CASSLYLSGTVNTEAFF; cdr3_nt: TGTGCCAGCAGCTTGTATCTATCCGGGACTGTGAACACTGAAGCTTTCTTT
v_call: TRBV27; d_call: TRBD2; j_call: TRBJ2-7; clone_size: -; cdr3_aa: CASSFAGDLGYEQYF; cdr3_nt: TGTGCCAGCAGTTTTGCGGGAGATTTAGGGTACGAGCAGTACTTC
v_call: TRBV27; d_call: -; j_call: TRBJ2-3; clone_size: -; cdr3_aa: CASSLESGEDTQYF; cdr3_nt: TGTGCCAGCAGTTTAGAATCGGGAGAGGACACGCAGTATTTT
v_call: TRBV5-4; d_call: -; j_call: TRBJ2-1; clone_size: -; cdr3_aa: CASSLETRYNEQFF; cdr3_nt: TGTGCCAGCAGCTTGGAGACCCGGTACAATGAGCAGTTCTTC
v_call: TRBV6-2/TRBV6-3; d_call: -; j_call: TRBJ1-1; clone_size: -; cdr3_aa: CASSYPGVAFF; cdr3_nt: TGTGCCAGCAGTTACCCGGGAGTGGCTTTCTTT
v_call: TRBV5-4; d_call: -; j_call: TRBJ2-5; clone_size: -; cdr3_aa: CASSVPQGGQETQYF; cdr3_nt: TGTGCCAGCAGCGTACCTCAGGGGGGCCAAGAGACCCAGTACTTC
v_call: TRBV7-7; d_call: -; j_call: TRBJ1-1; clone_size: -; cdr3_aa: CASSFRVGTEAFF; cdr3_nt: TGTGCCAGCAGCTTCCGGGTAGGGACTGAAGCTTTCTTT
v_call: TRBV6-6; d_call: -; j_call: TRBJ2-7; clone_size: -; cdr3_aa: CATGISYEQYF; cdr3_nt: TGTGCCACCGGGATCTCCTACGAGCAGTACTTC
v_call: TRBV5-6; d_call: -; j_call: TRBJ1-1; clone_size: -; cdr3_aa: CASSPTGRGNTEAFF; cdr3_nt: TGTGCCAGCAGCCCTACCGGCAGGGGGAACACTGAAGCTTTCTTT
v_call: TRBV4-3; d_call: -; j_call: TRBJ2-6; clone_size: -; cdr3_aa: CASSTPGEFSGANVLTF; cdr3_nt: TGCGCCAGCAGCACCCCGGGGGAATTCTCTGGGGCCAACGTCCTGACTTTC
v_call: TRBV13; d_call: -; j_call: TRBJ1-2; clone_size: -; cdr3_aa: CASSQAGYGYTF; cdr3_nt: TGTGCCAGCAGCCAAGCGGGCTATGGCTACACCTTC
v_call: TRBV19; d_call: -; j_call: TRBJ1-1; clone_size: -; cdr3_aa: CASSANRAESTEAFF; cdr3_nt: TGTGCCAGTAGTGCAAACAGGGCGGAGAGCACTGAAGCTTTCTTT
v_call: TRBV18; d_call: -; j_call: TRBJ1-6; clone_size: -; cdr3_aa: CASSPPQGFALHF; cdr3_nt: TGTGCCAGCTCACCCCCTCAGGGGTTCGCCCTCCACTTT
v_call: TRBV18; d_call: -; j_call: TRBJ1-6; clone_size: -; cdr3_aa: CASSPKGDMSSPLHF; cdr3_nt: TGTGCCAGCTCACCAAAGGGGGACATGAGTTCACCCCTCCACTTT
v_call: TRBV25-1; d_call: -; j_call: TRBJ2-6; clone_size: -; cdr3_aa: CASRGKGANVLTF; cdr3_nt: TGTGCCAGCAGAGGCAAGGGGGCCAACGTCCTGACTTTC
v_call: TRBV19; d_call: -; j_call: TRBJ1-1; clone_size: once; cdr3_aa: CASRGLNPSEAFF; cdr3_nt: TGTGCCAGTAGGGGATTAAATCCTTCTGAAGCTTTCTTT
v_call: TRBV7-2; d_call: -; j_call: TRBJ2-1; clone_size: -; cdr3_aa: CASIAYNEQFF; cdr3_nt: TGTGCCAGCATTGCCTACAATGAGCAGTTCTTC
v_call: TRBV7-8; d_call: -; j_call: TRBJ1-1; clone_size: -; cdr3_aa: CASSLYSGGGNTEAFF; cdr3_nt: TGTGCCAGCAGCTTATACTCGGGAGGGGGGAACACTGAAGCTTTCTTT
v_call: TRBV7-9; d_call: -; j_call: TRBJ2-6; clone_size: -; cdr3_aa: CASSFLGAQPNVLTF; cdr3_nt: TGTGCCAGCAGTTTCCTCGGAGCCCAGCCCAACGTCCTGACTTTC
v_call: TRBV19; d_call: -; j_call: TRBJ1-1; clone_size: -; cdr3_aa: CASSRGGNTEAFF; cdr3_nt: TGTGCCAGTAGCCGGGGGGGCAACACTGAAGCTTTCTTT
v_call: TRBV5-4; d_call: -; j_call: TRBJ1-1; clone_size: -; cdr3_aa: CASSLDSPKNTEAFF; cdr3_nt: TGTGCCAGCAGCTTGGATAGCCCCAAGAACACTGAAGCTTTCTTT